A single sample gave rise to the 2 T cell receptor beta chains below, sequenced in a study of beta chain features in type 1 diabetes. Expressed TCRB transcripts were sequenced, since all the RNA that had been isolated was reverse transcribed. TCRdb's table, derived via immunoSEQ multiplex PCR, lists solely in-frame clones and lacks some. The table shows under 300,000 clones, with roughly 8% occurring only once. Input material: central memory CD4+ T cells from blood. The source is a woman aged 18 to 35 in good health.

DNA for the CDR3: TGTGCCAGCTCCCCAGGGTTGGCCGGGGAGCTGTTTTTT. This translates into CASSPGLAGELFF. J is TRBJ2-2 and V is TRBV18; D is perhaps TRBD1 (5 bases). Trimming stripped 6 bases from V and 6 bases from J, with 11 bases between. This CDR3 spans 13 amino acids. Per the germline V gene, CDR1 is KGHSH and CDR2 is LQKENI.

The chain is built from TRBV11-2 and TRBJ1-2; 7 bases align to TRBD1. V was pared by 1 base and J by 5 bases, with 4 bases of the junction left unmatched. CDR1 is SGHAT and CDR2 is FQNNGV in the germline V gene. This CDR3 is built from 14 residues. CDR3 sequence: CASSLGQGDYGYTF. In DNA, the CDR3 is TGTGCCAGCAGCTTAGGACAGGGAGATTATGGCTACACCTTC.